One sample yielded the 25 T cell receptor beta chains listed below, sequenced in a study of T-cell reconstitution after alpha-beta-depleted transplantation in children. Unique molecular identifiers were used to barcode this TCRbeta library. Via MiXCR, TCRdb re-called the PCR reads, giving one row per CDR3 protein. This table has 65,000 to 90,000 distinct CDR3 sequences, approximately 11% appearing once. The specimen was PBMCs, collected before TCRalphabeta/CD19-depleted stem cell transplant. The source is a boy younger than 18 with acute myeloid leukemia, due to receive a stem cell transplant.

The chain carries TRBV29-1 and TRBJ1-1; D perhaps matches TRBD1 (5 bases). V gave up 7 bases and J gave up 4 bases, with 13 bases separating them. Germline assignment: CDR1 SQVTM and CDR2 ANQGSEA. The CDR3 covers 12 residues. CDR3 region: CSAGGGSTEAFF. The CDR3 nucleotides read TGCAGCGCTGGGGGGGGTTCCACTGAAGCTTTCTTT.

This clonotype has a count of ten or more. V is TRBV20-1 and J is TRBJ2-3, with 13 bases aligning to TRBD2. The CDR3 runs 18 residues. CDR1 is DFQATT and CDR2 is SNEGSKA in the germline V gene (reference sequence). The V gene end was trimmed by 5 bases and the J gene end by 2 bases; junction bases not matched to a gene: 13. The CDR3 region has the DNA TGCAGTGCTGCCCTCACTAGCGGGGGGGCCGGTCACACAGATACGCAGTATTTT. The encoded protein is CSAALTSGGAGHTDTQYF.

This clonotype was observed at least ten times. This rearrangement joins TRBV5-1 to TRBJ2-5; no definite D call. The germline V and J ends were trimmed by 0 bases and 3 bases, with 6 bases remaining between them. This CDR3 is built from 13 residues. The germline gives CDR1 SGHRS, CDR2 YFSETQ. The CDR3 DNA follows: TGCGCCAGCAGCTTGGTGGGAAAAGAGACCCAGTACTTC. Protein: CASSLVGKETQYF.

At least ten counts were recorded for this clonotype. The CDR3 DNA is TGTGCCAGCATACAACAGGGCTATGGCTACACCTTC. Protein sequence: CASIQQGYGYTF. The rearrangement uses TRBV28 and TRBJ1-2; D is possibly TRBD1 (6 bases). There are 12 residues in the CDR3. Germline CDR1 and CDR2: MDHEN and SYDVKM. V was cut by 7 bases and J by 4 bases, with 10 bases left in between.

In this sample, this clonotype turned up many times. V gene TRBV20-1 combines with J gene TRBJ1-1, with D unresolved. The CDR3 length is 14 residues. Trimming took off 0 bases at V and 5 bases at J, with 13 bases between the two ends. Germline CDR1 reads DFQATT; CDR2 reads SNEGSKA (reference sequence). CDR3 residues: CSARDRGAKTEAFF. As DNA, the CDR3 is TGCAGTGCTAGAGATCGGGGAGCGAAGACTGAAGCTTTCTTT.

The table lists this clonotype with many counts. This chain connects TRBV12-3 or TRBV12-4 to TRBJ2-3; D remains unclear. Trimming took 7 bases from V and 8 from J, leaving 10 bases between them. The length of the CDR3 is 11 residues. CDR3 in amino acids: CASTPSGTQYF. The CDR3 coding sequence is TGTGCCAGCACCCCTTCTGGTACGCAGTATTTT.

This clonotype was detected many times. This chain connects TRBV4-1 to TRBJ2-7, with 11 bases identical to TRBD2. The CDR3 totals 15 residues. Germline values: CDR1 MGHRA, CDR2 YSYEKL. Unmatched junction bases numbered 4, after V lost 5 bases and J lost 1 base. The DNA for the CDR3 is TGCGCCAGCAGCGTGACTAGCGGGGCATCCTACGAGCAGTACGTC. Its translation: CASSVTSGASYEQYV.

The chain links TRBV13 to TRBJ2-1; 11 bases align to TRBD2. Losses at the gene ends were 5 bases for V and 6 bases for J; bases not matched to a gene: 12. This CDR3 has 17 residues. CDR1 is PRHDT, CDR2 FYEKMQ, per germline (reference sequence). CDR3 loop: CASSHQVAGGAVNEQFF. The DNA of the CDR3 is TGTGCCAGCAGCCACCAGGTAGCGGGAGGGGCAGTCAATGAGCAGTTCTTC. The whole variable domain, remainder taken from reference TRBV13 and TRBJ2-1, is AAGVIQSPRHLIKEKRETATLKCYPIPRHDTVYWYQQGPGQDPQFLISFYEKMQSDKGSIPDRFSAQQFSDYHSELNMSSLELGDSALYFCASSHQVAGGAVNEQFFGPGTRLTVL.

The chain is built from TRBV6-2 or TRBV6-3 and TRBJ1-5; the D gene is possibly TRBD1 (5 bases). Looked up from germline, CDR1 is MNHEY and CDR2 is SVGEGT. V lost 4 bases and J lost 4, with 11 bases in between. This CDR3 comprises 14 residues. In DNA form, the CDR3 reads TGTGCCAGCAGTTCCGACAGCCAAAATCAGCCCCAGCATTTT. It codes for CASSSDSQNQPQHF.

The rearrangement uses TRBV7-6 and TRBJ2-1; D unclear. The CDR3 extends over 15 amino acids. V lost 0 bases to trimming and J lost 4 bases, with 10 bases between them. From germline, CDR1 is SGHVS and CDR2 FNYEAQ. The CDR3 DNA reads as TGTGCCAGCAGCTTAGCCAGGCCGGCGTACAATGAGCAGTTCTTC. As protein: CASSLARPAYNEQFF.

In its sample, this clonotype was seen many times. The chain is built from TRBV4-1 and TRBJ2-4; no reliable D call. The CDR3 length is 18 residues. The germline V gene encodes CDR1 MGHRA and CDR2 YSYEKL. The V end lost 2 bases, the J end lost 3 bases, and 20 bases lay between the germline ends. CDR3 region: CASSQSSPGGINKNIQYF. DNA for the CDR3: TGCGCCAGCAGCCAATCTTCCCCTGGCGGCATAAACAAAAACATTCAGTACTTC.

This clonotype was seen only a few times. A read error may be the cause here, since a much bigger clone is one base away. The chain employs TRBV29-1 and TRBJ1-5, with D possibly TRBD1 on 6 matching bases. Trimming left V 7 bases short and J 3 bases short, with 13 bases between. Germline V gene lookup returns CDR1 SQVTM and CDR2 ANQGSEA. CDR3 length: 13 amino acids. The CDR3 coding sequence is TGCAGCGCCCGCTGGGGGGCCAATCAGCCCCAGCATTTT. Translation: CSARWGANQPQHF. Drawing the rest from reference TRBV29-1 and TRBJ1-5, the complete variable domain is SAVISQKPSRDICQRGTSLTIQCQVDSQVTMMFWYRQQPGQSLTLIATANQGSEATYESGFVIDKFPISRPNLTFSTLTVSNMSPEDSSIYLCSARWGANQPQHFGDGTRLSIL.

This clonotype has at least ten counts. This chain uses TRBV5-1 with TRBJ2-1; 8 bases agree with TRBD2. Germline CDR1 SGHRS, CDR2 YFSETQ. There are 16 residues in the CDR3. With V trimmed by 4 bases and J by 5 bases, 11 bases remained unmatched. The CDR3 loop reads CASSPRRGGVNNEQFF. CDR3 DNA sequence: TGCGCCAGCAGCCCACGACGGGGGGGCGTCAACAATGAGCAGTTCTTC.

The chain joins TRBV20-1 to TRBJ2-5; D is possibly TRBD1 or TRBD2 (5 bases each). The CDR3 consists of 15 residues. Germline CDR1 DFQATT, CDR2 SNEGSKA (reference sequence). DNA for the CDR3: TGCATCTGGGGCCAGCAGGCTCCGACGGGACAGACCCAGTACTTC. Translated, it gives CIWGQQAPTGQTQYF.

This clonotype was recorded at least ten times. This chain's CDR3 is CATSRGGTQETQYF. In nucleotides, the CDR3 is TGTGCCACCAGCAGAGGGGGTACCCAAGAGACCCAGTACTTC. The chain is built from TRBV15 and TRBJ2-5; D call uncertain. The CDR3 runs 14 residues. With 1 base removed from V and 1 base from J, the gap between germline ends came to 7 bases. Germline CDR1 LNHNV, CDR2 YYDKDF (reference sequence).

This clonotype was picked up many times. The chain is built from TRBV2 and TRBJ2-7; D is perhaps TRBD1 (7 bases). Germline V lookup: CDR1 SNHLY, CDR2 FYNNEI. The CDR3 runs 12 residues. The CDR3 spells CASSPGGQFSGV. The CDR3 DNA reads TGTGCCAGCAGCCCCGGGGGACAGTTCTCCGGCGTC.

In this sample, this clonotype turned up many times. V gene TRBV7-6 combines with J gene TRBJ2-3; TRBD1 matches 8 bases. Germline V CDR1 and CDR2: SGHVS, FNYEAQ. The V and J ends lost 1 base and 3 bases, in that order; junction bases with no gene match: 3. This CDR3 region has 15 residues. This chain's CDR3 is CASSLGTGRTDTQYF. The CDR3 region has the DNA TGTGCCAGCAGCTTAGGGACAGGGAGGACAGATACGCAGTATTTT.

Ten or more counts support this clonotype. The V call is TRBV2, the J call TRBJ2-7; D might be TRBD2 (6 bases). The V gene lost 6 bases and the J gene lost 0 bases, with 12 bases spanning the gap. This CDR3 region has 14 residues. Germline V gene lookup returns CDR1 SNHLY and CDR2 FYNNEI. CDR3 bases: TGTGCCAGCAGGGAGGTAGCGGTCTCCTACGAGCAGTACTTC. It is translated as CASREVAVSYEQYF.

This clonotype was recorded at least ten times. The chain combines TRBV7-2 with TRBJ2-1; 11 bases are a match to TRBD2. The V and J ends lost 0 bases and 7 bases, in that order; junction bases with no gene match: 5. This CDR3 spans 16 amino acids. CDR1 is SGHTA and CDR2 is FQGNSA in the germline V gene. CDR3: CASSLAVASGRNEQFF. The CDR3 nucleotides read TGTGCCAGCAGCTTAGCGGTGGCTAGCGGGAGGAATGAGCAGTTCTTC. Drawing the rest from reference TRBV7-2 and TRBJ2-1, the complete variable domain is GAGVSQSPSNKVTEKGKDVELRCDPISGHTALYWYRQSLGQGLEFLIYFQGNSAPDKSGLPSDRFSAERTGGSVSTLTIQRTQQEDSAVYLCASSLAVASGRNEQFFGPGTRLTVL.

This clonotype appeared many times. The J gene is TRBJ1-5, the V gene TRBV12-3 or TRBV12-4, with unresolved D. This CDR3 spans 13 amino acids. V lost 0 bases and J 7 bases, leaving 7 bases between the germline ends. CDR3 coding DNA: TGTGCCAGCAGTTTAGCGGGGAGGCAGCCCCAGCATTTT. Amino acid sequence: CASSLAGRQPQHF.

This clonotype was seen at least ten times. This chain connects TRBV12-3 or TRBV12-4 to TRBJ1-1; TRBD1 is a possible D gene (5 bases). Between the trimmed V and J ends, which lost 5 bases and 2 bases, there was a span of 15 bases. The CDR3 length is 15 residues. CDR3 bases: TGTGCCAGCAGTCGTCCAACGCAGGGAAACACTGAAGCTTTCTTT. This codes for CASSRPTQGNTEAFF.

This clonotype was detected only a few times. The chain joins TRBV20-1 to TRBJ2-2, with TRBD1 matching over 9 bases. This CDR3 comprises 16 residues. The germline gives CDR1 DFQATT, CDR2 SNEGSKA (reference sequence). V lost 5 bases to trimming and J lost 2 bases; unmatched junction nucleotides: 9. The CDR3 is CSARARDRENTGELFF. CDR3 sequence (DNA): TGCAGTGCTCGCGCCCGGGACAGGGAAAACACCGGGGAGCTGTTTTTT.

This clonotype was detected ten times or more. This sequence joins TRBV6-5 and TRBJ1-6; D gene ambiguous. The CDR3 covers 14 residues. V was cut by 0 bases and J by 9 bases, with 9 bases left in between. Germline loops: CDR1 MNHEY, CDR2 SVGAGI. CDR3 sequence: CASSYSGWGSPLHF. CDR3 in DNA: TGTGCCAGCAGTTACTCAGGGTGGGGTTCACCCCTCCACTTT.

This clonotype appeared many times. The V gene is TRBV5-1, the J gene TRBJ2-5; TRBD1 agrees at 8 bases. CDR3 length: 13 amino acids. Germline V gene sequence: CDR1 SGHRS, CDR2 YFSETQ. The J segment lost 2 bases and the V segment lost 8 bases, leaving 5 bases of the junction unmatched. As DNA, the CDR3 is TGCGCCAGTGGGACAGGCCCTCAAGAGACCCAGTACTTC. It encodes CASGTGPQETQYF.

This clonotype was seen many times. The rearrangement links TRBV7-2 to TRBJ2-5; TRBD2 matches 10 bases. The CDR3 has 16 residues. Unmatched junction bases numbered 7, after V lost 5 bases and J lost 1 base. Per the germline V gene, CDR1 is SGHTA and CDR2 is FQGNSA. CDR3 in amino acids: CASSPGLAMGQETQYF. The CDR3 coding sequence is TGTGCCAGCAGCCCGGGACTAGCGATGGGCCAAGAGACCCAGTACTTC.